The sequence of this T cell receptor (beta chain) was determined in a study of Graves' ophthalmopathy and Graves' hyperthyroidism. About this clonotype: Its matching antigen is unknown.

The study amplified TCR beta CDR3 regions using RNA transcripts. RT-PCR was first run with HTBI primers, then multiplex PCR in a second round. MiXCR, run by TCRdb on the multiplex PCR reads, gives a single entry per CDR3 protein. Of about 620,000 distinct CDR3 sequences in the sample, 22% were seen once. General study points: Using 13 signatures, a model distinguished ophthalmopathy from stable hyperthyroidism, reaching around 88% sensitivity and approximately 80% specificity.

This sequence originates from a woman between 18 and 30 years old with stable Graves' hyperthyroidism. Some clones in this sample may be carry-over from other donors' samples. Sequenced sample: peripheral blood.

The CDR3 loop reads CATSTELYTGELFF. The CDR3 DNA reads TGTGCCACCTCGACGGAGCTCTACACCGGGGAGCTGTTTTTT. The V gene is TRBV19, the J gene TRBJ2-2; no definite D call. Germline CDR1 is LNHDA and CDR2 is SQIVND (reference sequence). This CDR3 contains 14 residues. Trimming removed 10 bases at V and 3 bases at J, with 15 bases between.